These T cell receptor beta chains were read from a single sample in a study of cytomegalovirus exposure and HLA in healthy donors. Repertoires were generated with immunoSEQ multiplex PCR, while TCRdb's copy carries only in-frame clones and drops some. The table includes approximately 41,000 clones, more than 65% detected once. Sample: PBMCs. The origin of the receptors is a man aged 50-60 years in good health and CMV-seronegative. The CDR3 runs from the conserved cysteine through the conserved F or W. D genes are given only for firm matches. Where a row states a size, it is once, few, many or the class of an expanded clone; other rows omit it.

TRBJ2-1 . TRBV14 TRBD1 TGTGCCAGCAGCCAAGATACCCGGACAGGGACCTACAATGAGCAGTTCTTC CASSQDTRTGTYNEQFF
TRBJ2-7 once TRBV30 . TGTGCCTGGAGTCCCAGTGGGGCAGGGGAGCAGTACTTC CAWSPSGAGEQYF
TRBJ2-1 . TRBV4-3 . TGCGCCAGCAGCCAACGCCCCACAGGGCTAGGTGCGAATGAGCAGTTCTTC CASSQRPTGLGANEQFF
TRBJ1-2 . TRBV2 TRBD1 TGTGCCAGCAGGGAAGGGGGCATTTCTAACTATGGCTACACCTTC CASREGGISNYGYTF
TRBJ2-5 . TRBV18 TRBD2 TGTGCCAGCGGCAGCGGGAGACAAGAGACCCAGTACTTC CASGSGRQETQYF
TRBJ2-7 . TRBV9 TRBD1 TGTGCCAGCAGCGTAGCGACAGGGGGTATTTACGAGCAGTACTTC CASSVATGGIYEQYF
TRBJ2-1 few TRBV4-3 TRBD1 TGCGCCAGCAGCCAGGAAGCCGGGACAGGGTACGGGAGGAAGCCTGAGCAGTTCTTC CASSQEAGTGYGRKPEQFF
TRBJ2-1 . TRBV9 TRBD2 TGTGCCAGCAGCGCCCCAGTCTCAAGCGGGAGGGTCTACAATGAGCAGTTCTTC CASSAPVSSGRVYNEQFF
TRBJ1-5 few TRBV10-1 . TGCGCCAGCAGGTATTCAGGGGTGCAGCCCCAGCATTTT CASRYSGVQPQHF
TRBJ2-4 . TRBV19 . TGTGCCAGTAGTAACGTGCAGAACCTAGCCAAAAACATTCAGTACTTC CASSNVQNLAKNIQYF
TRBJ2-5 . TRBV11-1 . TGTGCCAGCAGCCGCGGGGCTTTGGCGGGCAACGTTGAGTCCCAGTACTTC CASSRGALAGNVESQYF
TRBJ2-2 . TRBV6-1 TRBD2 TGTGCCAGCAGTGCCCTAAGGGAGGGGACCGGGGAGCTGTTTTTT CASSALREGTGELFF
TRBJ2-5 . TRBV11-3 TRBD2 TGTGCCAGCAGCTATGGCCGGGGGGTAGGTGGGGAGACCCAGTACTTC CASSYGRGVGGETQYF
TRBJ2-5 . TRBV2 . TGTGCCAGCGCCAACCCAGGGGCGGCAGAGACCCAGTACTTC CASANPGAAETQYF
TRBJ1-5 few TRBV6-5 . TGTGCCAGCAGTTACGAGGGTTTGCAGCCCCAGCATTTT CASSYEGLQPQHF
TRBJ2-1 . TRBV28 . TGTGCCAGCAGTTTCACAGGGTCCTTCGACTTCTTGGGAAATGAGCAGTTCTTC CASSFTGSFDFLGNEQFF
TRBJ2-7 . TRBV6-5 . TGTGCCAGCAGGTACTACTCCCAGGGGCCTGCCTACGAGCAGTACTTC CASRYYSQGPAYEQYF
TRBJ1-5 . TRBV4-2 . TGTGCCAGCAGCCAAAGCGCCACCCTCAGCAATCAGCCCCAGCATTTT CASSQSATLSNQPQHF
TRBJ2-1 few TRBV6-5 . TGTGCCAGCAGTTTGTCCTTCGGGGTGTGGGCTGAGCAGTTCTTC CASSLSFGVWAEQFF
TRBJ1-2 . TRBV11-2 . TGTGCCAGCAGCTCATCCACGGGACAACTGAACTATGGCTACACCTTC CASSSSTGQLNYGYTF
TRBJ1-5 . TRBV19 . TGTGCCAGTACCAATCGTTGGCAGGGAACGGGTCAGCCCCAGCATTTT CASTNRWQGTGQPQHF
TRBJ2-3 . TRBV28 TRBD2 TGTGCCAGCAGTTTAAGGAGCGGGAGGCCTGCAGATACGCAGTATTTT CASSLRSGRPADTQYF
TRBJ2-7 . TRBV7-2 TRBD1 TGTGCCAGCAGCCAGGGGGTGCAGTACTTC CASSQGVQYF
TRBJ2-7 . TRBV6-1 TRBD1 TGTGCCAGCTCGGTTCAGGGGGCGGTGGAGCAGTACTTC CASSVQGAVEQYF
TRBJ2-3 few TRBV11-2 TRBD2 TGTGCCAGCAGCTTACTAACGGGAGGGTCAGATACGCAGTATTTT CASSLLTGGSDTQYF
TRBJ2-2 few TRBV4-3 . TGCGCCAGCAGCCAAGATCCCAGGGGAGACACCGGGGAGCTGTTTTTT CASSQDPRGDTGELFF
TRBJ2-7 . TRBV6-5 . TGTGCCAGCAGTGAAGACAGTCAGGGCCGGGAGCAGTACTTC CASSEDSQGREQYF
TRBJ1-2 . TRBV5-1 . TGCGCCAGCGGCCAGGGTGAGGCTGGCTACACCTTC CASGQGEAGYTF
TRBJ2-7 . TRBV4-2 TRBD1 TGTGCCAGCAGCCCCGGGACAGGGTCTTACGAGCAGTACTTC CASSPGTGSYEQYF
TRBJ2-5 . TRBV7-9 TRBD2 TGTGCCAGCAGCTTAGTATTAGCGGGACTTGAGACCCAGTACTTC CASSLVLAGLETQYF
TRBJ2-7 once TRBV7-2 TRBD2 TGTGCCAGCAGCTCCGTCCCGGGACTAGGGGAGCAGTACTTC CASSSVPGLGEQYF
TRBJ2-3 . TRBV7-2 . TGTGCCAGCAGCTTAGATCGCGGGGATACGCAGTATTTT CASSLDRGDTQYF
TRBJ2-1 . TRBV28 . TGTGCCAGCAGTTTAGGCCTTACAATGGAGCAGTTCTTC CASSLGLTMEQFF
TRBJ2-7 . TRBV15 . TGTGCCACCAGCAGAGAGGCCAGGGGAGGGGGCGAGCAGTACTTC CATSREARGGGEQYF
TRBJ2-7 . TRBV7-2 TRBD2 TGTGCCAGCAGCTTAGGAGGACTAGCGGGGGGTACCGAGCAGTACTTC CASSLGGLAGGTEQYF
TRBJ2-3 once TRBV9 . TGTGCCAGCAGCGTAGACCACAACACAGATACGCAGTATTTT CASSVDHNTDTQYF
TRBJ2-1 once TRBV19 . TGTGCCAGTACCTTAGGGGGTTCCTACAATGAGCAGTTCTTC CASTLGGSYNEQFF
TRBJ1-1 . TRBV28 . TGTGCCAGTACCGTAGTGGGGGGTGAAGCTTTCTTT CASTVVGGEAFF
TRBJ2-1 . TRBV18 . TGTGCCAGCTCACTTTGGGCCACGGCGTACAATGAGCAGTTCTTC CASSLWATAYNEQFF
TRBJ1-5 few TRBV4-3 . TGCGCCAGCAGCCCAGCGATATACGTCTTTTCAGCCCCCGAGCTGGTAAATCAGCCCCAGCATTTT CASSPAIYVFSAPELVNQPQHF
TRBJ2-3 . TRBV6-5 . TGTGCCAGCAGTTACTCAGGAGGGTCTAGCACAGATACGCAGTATTTT CASSYSGGSSTDTQYF
TRBJ2-1 . TRBV6-6 . TGTGCCAGCAGTTACAGCGTTAGCTCCTACAATGAGCAGTTCTTC CASSYSVSSYNEQFF
TRBJ1-5 once TRBV7-2 . TGTGCCAGCAGCTTGGTACTTAGCGGGTCGCCCCAGCATTTT CASSLVLSGSPQHF
TRBJ2-7 . TRBV19 . TGTGCCAGTAGTGCTACTAGCTACACCTACGAGCAGTACTTC CASSATSYTYEQYF
TRBJ1-2 . TRBV4-3 TRBD1 TGCGCCAGCAGCCAAGGGGTACAGGGGGAGTATGGCTACACCTTC CASSQGVQGEYGYTF
TRBJ1-2 . TRBV6-1 . TGTGCCAGCAGTTATGGGCTCGGAGGCTATGGCTACACCTTC CASSYGLGGYGYTF
TRBJ2-1 . TRBV4-3 . TGCGCCAGCAGCCTGCGGACTGGCAATGAGCAGTTCTTC CASSLRTGNEQFF
TRBJ2-7 few TRBV25-1 TRBD1 TGTGCCAGCAGTGGCCGGGACAGGGGGCCCTACGAGCAGTACTTC CASSGRDRGPYEQYF
TRBJ1-1 once TRBV25-1 . TGTGCCAGCAGTGAAATGGCAGGGGCGGCCGAAGCTTTCTTT CASSEMAGAAEAFF
TRBJ1-1 few TRBV4-3 . TGCGCCAGCAGCCAGCGGGGTGGAGAGGGAAGAGCTTTCTTT CASSQRGGEGRAFF
TRBJ2-1 . TRBV7-8 TRBD2 TGTGCCAGCAGCTTAGATCGGACGGGAGGGGCCTACAATGAGCAGTTCTTC CASSLDRTGGAYNEQFF
TRBJ1-2 . TRBV4-3 TRBD1 TGCGCCAGCAGCCGGGACAGCACCAACTATGGCTACACCTTC CASSRDSTNYGYTF
TRBJ2-5 . TRBV7-9 . TGTGCCAGCAGCCCAACCCGGAGTGGGGAGACCCAGTACTTC CASSPTRSGETQYF
TRBJ2-7 few TRBV7-2 TRBD2 TGTGCCAGCACCCAACTAGCGGGACGTTACGAGCAGTACTTC CASTQLAGRYEQYF
TRBJ1-2 once TRBV18 . TGTGCCAGCTCACCTTCAACAGCGGCTAACTATGGCTACACCTTC CASSPSTAANYGYTF